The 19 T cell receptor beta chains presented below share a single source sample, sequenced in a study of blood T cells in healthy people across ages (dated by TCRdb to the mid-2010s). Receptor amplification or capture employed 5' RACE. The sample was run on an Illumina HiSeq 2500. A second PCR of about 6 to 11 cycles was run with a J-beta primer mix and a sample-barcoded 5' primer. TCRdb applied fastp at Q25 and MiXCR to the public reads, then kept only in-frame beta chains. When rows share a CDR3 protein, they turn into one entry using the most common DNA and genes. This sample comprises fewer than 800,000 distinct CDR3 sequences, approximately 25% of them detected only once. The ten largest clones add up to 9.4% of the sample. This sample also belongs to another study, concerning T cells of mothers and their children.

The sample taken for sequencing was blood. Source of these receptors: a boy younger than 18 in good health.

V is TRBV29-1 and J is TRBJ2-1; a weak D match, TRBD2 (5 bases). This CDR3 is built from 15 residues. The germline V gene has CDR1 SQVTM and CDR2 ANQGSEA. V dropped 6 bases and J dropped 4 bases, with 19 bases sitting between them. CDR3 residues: CSVPRQAGGYNEQFF. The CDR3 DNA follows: TGCAGCGTCCCCAGGCAGGCGGGTGGTTACAATGAGCAGTTCTTC.

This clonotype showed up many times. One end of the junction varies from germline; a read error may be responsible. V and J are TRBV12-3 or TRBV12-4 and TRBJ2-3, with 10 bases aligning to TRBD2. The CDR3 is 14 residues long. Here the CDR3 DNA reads TGTGCCAGCAGCTTAGCGGGGGGAGGGGATACGCAGTATTTT. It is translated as CASSLAGGGDTQYF.

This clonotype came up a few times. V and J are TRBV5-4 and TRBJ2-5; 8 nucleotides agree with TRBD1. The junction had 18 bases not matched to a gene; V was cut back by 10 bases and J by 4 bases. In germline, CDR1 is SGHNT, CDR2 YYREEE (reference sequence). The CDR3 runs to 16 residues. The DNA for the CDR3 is TGTGCCTTTTGGGAGGACAGGGCCTCGAGAGGAGAGACCCAGTACTTC. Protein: CAFWEDRASRGETQYF.

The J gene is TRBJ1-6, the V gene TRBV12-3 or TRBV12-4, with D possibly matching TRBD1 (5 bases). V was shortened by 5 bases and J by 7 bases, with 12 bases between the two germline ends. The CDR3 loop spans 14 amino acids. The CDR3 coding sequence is TGTGCCAGCAGTAGACGGGGGTCAAATTCACCCCTCCACTTT. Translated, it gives CASSRRGSNSPLHF.

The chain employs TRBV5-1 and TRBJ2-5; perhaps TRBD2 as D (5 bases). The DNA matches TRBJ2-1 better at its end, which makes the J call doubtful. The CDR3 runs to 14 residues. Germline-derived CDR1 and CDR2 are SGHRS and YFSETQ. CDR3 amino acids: CASSLDYLLDEQFF. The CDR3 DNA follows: TGCGCCAGCAGCTTAGACTACCTTTTGGATGAGCAGTTCTTC.

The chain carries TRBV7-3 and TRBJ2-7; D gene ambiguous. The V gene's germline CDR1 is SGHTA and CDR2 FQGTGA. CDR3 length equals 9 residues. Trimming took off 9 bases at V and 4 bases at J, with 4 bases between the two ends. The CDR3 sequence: CAREYEQYF. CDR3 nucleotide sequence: TGTGCCAGGGAGTACGAGCAGTACTTC.

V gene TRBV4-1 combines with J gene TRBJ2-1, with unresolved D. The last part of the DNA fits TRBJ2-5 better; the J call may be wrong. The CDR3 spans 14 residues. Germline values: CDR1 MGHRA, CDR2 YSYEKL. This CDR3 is CASSQDWADETQYF. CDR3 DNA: TGCGCCAGCAGCCAAGATTGGGCCGACGAGACCCAGTACTTC.

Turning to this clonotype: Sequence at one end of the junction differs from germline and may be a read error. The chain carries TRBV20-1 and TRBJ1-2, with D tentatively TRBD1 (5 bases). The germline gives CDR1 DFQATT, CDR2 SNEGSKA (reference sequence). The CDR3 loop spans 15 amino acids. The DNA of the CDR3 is TGCAGTGCGAGAGTGGGGCAGCCTCTGATCTATGGCTACACCTTC. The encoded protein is CSARVGQPLIYGYTF.

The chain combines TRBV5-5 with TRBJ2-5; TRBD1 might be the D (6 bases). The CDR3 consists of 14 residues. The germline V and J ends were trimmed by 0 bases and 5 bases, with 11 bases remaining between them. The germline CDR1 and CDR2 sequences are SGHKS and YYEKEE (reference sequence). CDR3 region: CASSLAAGAETQYF. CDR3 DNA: TGTGCCAGCAGCTTGGCCGCAGGGGCGGAGACCCAGTACTTC.

The CDR3 DNA follows: TGTGCCAGCAGCTTCGGGCTGCAAACAGATACGCAGTATTTT. Amino acids: CASSFGLQTDTQYF. The J gene is TRBJ2-3, the V gene TRBV11-2; D is uncertain. CDR3 length: 14 amino acids. V was clipped by 3 bases and J by 3 bases, with 10 bases between them. CDR1 and CDR2 (germline): SGHAT, FQNNGV.

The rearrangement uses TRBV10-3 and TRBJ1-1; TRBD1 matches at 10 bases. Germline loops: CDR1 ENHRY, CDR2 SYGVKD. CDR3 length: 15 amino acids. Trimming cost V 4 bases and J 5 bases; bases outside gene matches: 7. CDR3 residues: CAISGTGTGETEAFF. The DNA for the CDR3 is TGTGCCATCAGTGGGACCGGGACAGGGGAGACTGAAGCTTTCTTT.

CDR3 sequence (DNA): TGTGCCAGCAGCCAAGTTACGAACTATGGCTACACCTTC. Amino acid sequence: CASSQVTNYGYTF. The chain is built from TRBV4-2 and TRBJ1-2; no clear D gene. Trimming left V 1 base short and J 2 bases short, with 5 bases between. Germline V CDR1 and CDR2: LGHNA, YNFKEQ. The CDR3 loop spans 13 amino acids.

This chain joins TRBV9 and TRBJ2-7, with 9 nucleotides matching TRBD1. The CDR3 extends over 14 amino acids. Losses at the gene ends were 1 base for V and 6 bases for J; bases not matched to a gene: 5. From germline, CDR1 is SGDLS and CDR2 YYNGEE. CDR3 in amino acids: CASSVRQGGREQYF. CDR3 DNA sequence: TGTGCCAGCAGCGTACGACAGGGGGGTCGCGAGCAGTACTTC.

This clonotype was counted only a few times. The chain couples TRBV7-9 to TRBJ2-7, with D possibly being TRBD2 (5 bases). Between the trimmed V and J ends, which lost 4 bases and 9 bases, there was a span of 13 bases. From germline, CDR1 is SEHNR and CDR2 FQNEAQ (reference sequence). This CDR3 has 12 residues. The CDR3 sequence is CASSSPREGQYF. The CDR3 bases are TGTGCCAGCAGCTCCCCCAGAGAGGGGCAGTACTTC.

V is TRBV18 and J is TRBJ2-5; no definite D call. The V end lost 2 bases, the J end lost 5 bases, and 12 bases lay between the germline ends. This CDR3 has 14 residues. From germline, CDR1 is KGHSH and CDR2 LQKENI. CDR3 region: CASSPGDGSETQYF. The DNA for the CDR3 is TGTGCCAGCTCACCAGGGGATGGATCGGAGACCCAGTACTTC. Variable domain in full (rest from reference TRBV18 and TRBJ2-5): NAGVMQNPRHLVRRRGQEARLRCSPMKGHSHVYWYRQLPEEGLKFMVYLQKENIIDESGMPKERFSAEFPKEGPSILRIQQVVRGDSAAYFCASSPGDGSETQYFGPGTRLLVL.

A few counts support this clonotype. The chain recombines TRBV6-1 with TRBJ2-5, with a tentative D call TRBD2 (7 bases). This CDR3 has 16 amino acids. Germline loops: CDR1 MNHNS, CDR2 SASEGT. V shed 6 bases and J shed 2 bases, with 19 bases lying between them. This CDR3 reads CASSSGGRRQQETQYF. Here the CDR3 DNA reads TGTGCCAGCAGCTCCGGGGGGCGACGTCAACAAGAGACCCAGTACTTC.

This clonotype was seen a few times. This CDR3 reads CASSVAGTGDYNEQFF. The CDR3 DNA reads TGTGCCAGCAGCGTAGCGGGGACAGGGGACTACAATGAGCAGTTCTTC. The chain uses TRBV9 and TRBJ2-5, with 10 bases aligning to TRBD1. The end of the DNA fits TRBJ2-1 better, so the J call may be wrong. The CDR3 is made up of 16 amino acids. Germline V CDR1 and CDR2: SGDLS, YYNGEE.

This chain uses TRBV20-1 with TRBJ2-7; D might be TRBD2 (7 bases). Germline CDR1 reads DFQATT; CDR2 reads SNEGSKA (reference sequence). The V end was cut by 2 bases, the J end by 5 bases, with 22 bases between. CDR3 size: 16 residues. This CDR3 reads CSARPPLRGGQDEQYF. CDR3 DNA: TGCAGTGCTAGACCCCCTTTGAGGGGGGGCCAGGACGAGCAGTACTTC.

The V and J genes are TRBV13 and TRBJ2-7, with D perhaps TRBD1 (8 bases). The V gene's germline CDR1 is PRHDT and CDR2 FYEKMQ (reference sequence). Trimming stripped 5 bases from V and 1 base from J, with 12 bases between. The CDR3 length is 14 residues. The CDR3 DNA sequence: TGTGCCAGCAGCCACAGGGGGGGATCCTACGAGCAGTACTTC. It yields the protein CASSHRGGSYEQYF. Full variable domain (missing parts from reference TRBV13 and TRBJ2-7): AAGVIQSPRHLIKEKRETATLKCYPIPRHDTVYWYQQGPGQDPQFLISFYEKMQSDKGSIPDRFSAQQFSDYHSELNMSSLELGDSALYFCASSHRGGSYEQYFGPGTRLTVT.